Sequencing of this T cell receptor beta chain was carried out in a study of T cell responses to AZD1222 COVID-19 vaccine. General study findings and limits: Researchers report vaccine-associated CD4 TCRs spanning spike, with dominance at 160-218 and 743-854. All repertoire sampling was performed exclusively after the peak T cell response.

It was second doses at about 4 or about 12 weeks that were pooled. Concerning this clone itself: Its target is unknown.

Clones were sequenced by immunoSEQ multiplex PCR, and TCRdb holds only the in-frame ones, with some missing. The top ten hold 2.5% to 3.5% of the sample, which has around 130,000 clones, more than 75% seen once. This CDR3 region has 15 residues. Germline values: CDR1 LNHDA, CDR2 SQIVND (reference sequence). Deletions cut 0 bases from V and 9 bases from J, with 15 bases between. This clonotype was obtained from an adult who received the AZD1222 COVID-19 vaccine. The rearrangement uses TRBV19 and TRBJ2-1, with D possibly being TRBD1 or TRBD2 (6 bases each). The source material was peripheral blood, sampled 28 days after the second AZD1222 dose. The CDR3 loop is CASSIDQAGQSEQFF. Written as DNA, the CDR3 is TGTGCCAGTAGTATAGACCAGGCGGGACAAAGTGAGCAGTTCTTC.